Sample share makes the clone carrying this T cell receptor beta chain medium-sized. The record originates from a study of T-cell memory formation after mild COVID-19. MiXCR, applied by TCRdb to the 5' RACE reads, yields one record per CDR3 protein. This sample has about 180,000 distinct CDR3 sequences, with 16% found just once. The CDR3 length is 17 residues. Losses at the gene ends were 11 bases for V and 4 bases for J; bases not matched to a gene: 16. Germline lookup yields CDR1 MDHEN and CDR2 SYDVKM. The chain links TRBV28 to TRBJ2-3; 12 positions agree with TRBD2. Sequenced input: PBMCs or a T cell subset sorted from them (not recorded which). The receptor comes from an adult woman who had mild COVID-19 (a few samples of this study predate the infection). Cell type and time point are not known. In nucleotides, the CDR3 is TGTGCCTGGTCAACCTGGGATCTAGCGGGGGGGCCAGATACGCAGTATTTT. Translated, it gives CAWSTWDLAGGPDTQYF. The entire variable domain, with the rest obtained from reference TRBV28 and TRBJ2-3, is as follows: DVKVTQSSRYLVKRTGEKVFLECVQDMDHENMFWYRQDPGLGLRLIYFSYDVKMKEKGDIPEGYSVSREKKERFSLILESASTNQTSMYLCAWSTWDLAGGPDTQYFGPGTRLTVL.